Below, one T cell receptor (beta chain) is given with its context. Through template switching, a universal primer site was introduced, and the cDNA contained unique molecular identifiers. TCRdb ran MiXCR on the 5' RACE reads and lists one entry per CDR3 protein. The sample lists 600,000 to 700,000 distinct CDR3 sequences; around 20% were seen once. This sample is part of a study of identical twins. A further study also used this sample, focusing on T cells expressing NK-cell markers. This second report adds: Among the experiments, several used an anti-gamma-delta TCR antibody to restrict sorting to alpha-beta TCR T cells.

The sequence derives from a woman aged 18-30 years in good health. Input material: PBMCs.

The CDR3 DNA is TGCAGCGTTGATTACAGGGTCGGGACTATCTCCTACAATGAGCAGTTCTTC. Translating gives CSVDYRVGTISYNEQFF. The V gene is TRBV29-1, the J gene TRBJ2-1, with a tentative D call TRBD2 (7 bases). The germline CDR1 and CDR2 sequences are SQVTM and ANQGSEA. V gave up 3 bases and J gave up 0 bases, with 18 bases separating them. The CDR3 contains 17 residues.